This T cell receptor beta chain was captured by sequencing in a study of shared clonotypes between healthy human individuals. Germline V gene sequence: CDR1 SGHDN, CDR2 FVKESK. With V trimmed by 0 bases and J by 5 bases, 12 bases remained unmatched. There are 20 residues in the CDR3. The assay was immunoSEQ multiplex PCR, and TCRdb's table has in-frame clones only and misses some. Of about 980,000 clones in the sample, more than 75% were seen once. The clonotype comes from a man aged 18 to 30 in good health. The J gene is TRBJ2-2, the V gene TRBV14; TRBD2 aligns across 13 bases. Sequenced material: memory CD4+ T cells sorted from blood. The sample's subset: CD45RA-negative fraction. The chain's CDR3 is CASSQEGPGRTSGRTGELFF. For the CDR3, the DNA is TGTGCCAGCAGCCAAGAGGGCCCCGGGAGGACTAGCGGGAGAACCGGGGAGCTGTTTTTT.